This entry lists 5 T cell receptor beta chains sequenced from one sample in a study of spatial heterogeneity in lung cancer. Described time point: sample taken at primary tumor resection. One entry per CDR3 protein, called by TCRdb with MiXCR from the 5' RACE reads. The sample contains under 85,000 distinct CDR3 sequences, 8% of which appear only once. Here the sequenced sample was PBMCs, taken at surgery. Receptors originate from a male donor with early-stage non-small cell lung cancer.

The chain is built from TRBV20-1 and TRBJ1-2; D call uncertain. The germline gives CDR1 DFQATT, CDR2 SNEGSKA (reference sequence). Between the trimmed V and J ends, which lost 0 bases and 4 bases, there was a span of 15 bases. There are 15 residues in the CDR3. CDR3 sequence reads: CSARDAGQYLYGYTF. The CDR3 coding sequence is TGCAGTGCTAGAGATGCTGGGCAGTACCTCTATGGCTACACCTTC.

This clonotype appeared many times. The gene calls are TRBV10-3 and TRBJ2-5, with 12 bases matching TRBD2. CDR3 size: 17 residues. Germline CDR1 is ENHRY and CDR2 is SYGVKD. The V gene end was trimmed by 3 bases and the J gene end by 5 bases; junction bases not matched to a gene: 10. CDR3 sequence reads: CAISEGPSGRAGETQYF. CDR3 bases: TGTGCCATCAGTGAAGGGCCTAGCGGGAGGGCCGGGGAGACCCAGTACTTC.

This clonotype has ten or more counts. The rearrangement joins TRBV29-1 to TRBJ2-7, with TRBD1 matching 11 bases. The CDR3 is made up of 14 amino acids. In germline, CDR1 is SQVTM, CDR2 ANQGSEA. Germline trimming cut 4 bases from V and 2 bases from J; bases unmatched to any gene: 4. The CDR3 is CSVAQGQGAYEQYF. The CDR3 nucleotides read TGCAGCGTTGCCCAGGGACAGGGGGCCTACGAGCAGTACTTC.

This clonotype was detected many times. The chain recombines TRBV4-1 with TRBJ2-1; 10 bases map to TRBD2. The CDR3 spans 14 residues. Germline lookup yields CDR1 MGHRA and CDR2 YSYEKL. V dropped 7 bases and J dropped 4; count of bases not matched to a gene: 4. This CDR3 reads CASKRTSGYNEQFF. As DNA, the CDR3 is TGCGCCAGCAAAAGGACTAGCGGATACAATGAGCAGTTCTTC.

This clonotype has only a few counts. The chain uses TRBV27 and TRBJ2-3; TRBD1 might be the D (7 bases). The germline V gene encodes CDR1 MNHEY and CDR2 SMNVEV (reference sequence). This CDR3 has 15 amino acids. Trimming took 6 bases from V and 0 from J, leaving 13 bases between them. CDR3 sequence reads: CASRRRGPSTDTQYF. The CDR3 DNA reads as TGTGCCAGCAGGAGGAGGGGGCCGAGCACAGATACGCAGTATTTT.